This T cell receptor (beta chain) originates from a study of beta chain features in type 1 diabetes. Blood was collected once per donor into heparin, averaging approximately 0.11 L. Purity exceeded 98% in all sorted populations. Study results and limitations: TCRB CDR3s from Type 1 diabetes patients were moderately but significantly shorter in all four CD4+ subsets.

Of the isolated RNA, all was reverse transcribed, and so the sequenced material was expressed TCRB transcripts. Measured with immunoSEQ multiplex PCR; TCRdb has only the in-frame clones, and not every one. The table lists roughly 340,000 clones, around an eighth of them singletons, with 0.0095% to 0.013% in the top ten. A word on this clone: Its antigen is currently unknown.

The J segment lost 4 bases and the V segment lost 6 bases, leaving 5 bases of the junction unmatched. From germline, CDR1 is MGHRA and CDR2 YSYEKL. The CDR3 totals 13 residues. The chain uses TRBV4-1 and TRBJ2-5; 7 bases fit TRBD2. Sequenced sample: naive CD4+ T cells from blood. This clonotype originated in a woman in her late teens or twenties with type 1 diabetes. As DNA, the CDR3 is TGCGCCAGCAGGGACCCGGGGGGAGAGACCCAGTACTTC. Amino acid sequence: CASRDPGGETQYF.